One sample yielded the 18 T cell receptor beta chains listed below, sequenced in a study of blood T cell repertoires in COVID-19 (dated by TCRdb to 2019 to 2021). Libraries came from the immunoSEQ multiplex PCR assay. The source is immuneACCESS, and TCRdb retained only in-frame sequences with V and J called. Part of the clones is not carried over; for the studies checked, unresolved V genes explain less than half of this, and the remainder is unexplained. This sample lists about 120,000 clones; roughly 84% were detected once. The ten top clones hold 3.5% to 4.5% of the sample. The sample consisted of peripheral blood. All receptors derive from a man in his 60s with acute or convalescent COVID-19.

The table lists this clone with a count of one. This chain connects TRBV4-3 to TRBJ1-2; D is undetermined. CDR1 LGHNA and CDR2 YSLEER come from the germline V gene. V lost 1 base to trimming and J lost 2 bases, with 11 bases between them. The CDR3 runs to 15 residues. CDR3 DNA sequence: TGCGCCAGCAGCCAAGGAACGGGTCCCAACTATGGCTACACCTTC. Translating it yields CASSQGTGPNYGYTF.

This clone occurred once. The V and J genes are TRBV7-2 and TRBJ2-1; a weak D match, TRBD2 (6 bases). The length of the CDR3 is 15 residues. Per germline, CDR1 SGHTA and CDR2 FQGNSA. Trimming cost V 5 bases and J 4 bases, with 15 bases left between them. This chain's CDR3 is CASSPPQAGYNEQFF. The CDR3 DNA reads TGTGCCAGCAGCCCGCCTCAGGCGGGGTACAATGAGCAGTTCTTC.

The chain links TRBV13 to TRBJ2-3, with 9 bases identical to TRBD2. The CDR3 is made up of 20 amino acids. The V segment lost 5 bases and the J segment 0 bases; nucleotides outside the gene matches: 18. From germline, CDR1 is PRHDT and CDR2 FYEKMQ (reference sequence). DNA of the CDR3: TGTGCCAGCAGCCTAGTCGGCGGGAGGGCCGGTTCTACTAGCACAGATACGCAGTATTTT. As protein: CASSLVGGRAGSTSTDTQYF.

This clone was counted at least ten times. The chain recombines TRBV10-3 with TRBJ2-2; D is perhaps TRBD2 (5 bases). The CDR3 spans 12 residues. V was cut by 9 bases and J by 5 bases, with 10 bases left in between. Germline assignment: CDR1 ENHRY and CDR2 SYGVKD. The CDR3, as DNA: TGTGCCATACCAAGGGAGACCGGGGAGCTGTTTTTT. Its translation: CAIPRETGELFF.

This chain connects TRBV5-1 to TRBJ2-6; unclear D gene. The CDR3 has 17 amino acids. Germline lookup yields CDR1 SGHRS and CDR2 YFSETQ. V was cut by 0 bases and J by 0 bases, with 10 bases left in between. CDR3 amino acids: CASSLEGAFSGANVLTF. The DNA of the CDR3 is TGCGCCAGCAGCTTGGAAGGAGCTTTCTCTGGGGCCAACGTCCTGACTTTC.

The chain links TRBV19 to TRBJ1-1; D is perhaps TRBD1 (5 bases). The CDR3 covers 15 residues. V was clipped by 3 bases and J by 0 bases, with 11 bases between them. Germline V gene lookup returns CDR1 LNHDA and CDR2 SQIVND (reference sequence). The CDR3 DNA is TGTGCCAGTAGTATTTCGACAGTCATGAACACTGAAGCTTTCTTT. Its translation: CASSISTVMNTEAFF.

The V gene is TRBV28, the J gene TRBJ2-7; maybe TRBD1 (7 bases). The germline gives CDR1 MDHEN, CDR2 SYDVKM. The CDR3 is 13 residues long. V shed 6 bases and J shed 2 bases, with 11 bases lying between them. CDR3 bases: TGTGCCAGCAGGCAGGGGGGACCCTACGAGCAGTACTTC. Its translation is CASRQGGPYEQYF.

The CDR3 DNA sequence: TGTGCCAGCAGTGAACCAGGGGGGAACACTGAAGCTTTCTTT. Translating it yields CASSEPGGNTEAFF. The chain recombines TRBV25-1 with TRBJ1-1; 7 bases are shared with TRBD1. Trimming cost V 2 bases and J 1 base; bases outside gene matches: 1. The germline CDR1 and CDR2 sequences are MGHDK and SYGVNS. This CDR3 comprises 14 residues.

The chain carries TRBV7-8 and TRBJ2-3; a weak D match, TRBD2 (6 bases). CDR3 length: 14 residues. V shed 6 bases and J shed 1 base, with 11 bases lying between them. Per germline, CDR1 SGHVS and CDR2 FQNEAQ. CDR3 region: CASRASEGTDTQYF. The DNA for the CDR3 is TGTGCCAGCAGGGCTAGCGAGGGCACAGATACGCAGTATTTT.

This clone was picked up one time. This chain links TRBV28 with TRBJ2-7, with D possibly TRBD2 on 6 matching bases. Trimming pared 4 bases from V and 6 bases from J, leaving 10 bases between. Germline V gene data show CDR1 as MDHEN and CDR2 as SYDVKM. CDR3 length: 12 amino acids. CDR3 in amino acids: CASSSVGGEQYF. The DNA of the CDR3 is TGTGCCAGCAGTTCAGTGGGGGGCGAGCAGTACTTC. Filled out from reference TRBV28 and TRBJ2-7, the complete variable domain reads DVKVTQSSRYLVKRTGEKVFLECVQDMDHENMFWYRQDPGLGLRLIYFSYDVKMKEKGDIPEGYSVSREKKERFSLILESASTNQTSMYLCASSSVGGEQYFGPGTRLTVT.

This sequence joins TRBV10-2 and TRBJ1-4; 8 bases map to TRBD1. The ends lost 6 bases at V and 0 bases at J; junction bases unmatched: 0. The CDR3 covers 14 residues. In germline, CDR1 is WSHSY, CDR2 SAAADI. CDR3 in DNA: TGCGCCAGCAGGGGACAGGCAACTAATGAAAAACTGTTTTTT. Protein sequence: CASRGQATNEKLFF.

This chain connects TRBV4-3 to TRBJ2-7, with 7 bases matching TRBD1. With 1 base clipped from V and 0 bases from J, the junction kept 6 bases outside the gene matches. The CDR3 is 16 amino acids. In germline, CDR1 is LGHNA, CDR2 YSLEER. The CDR3 region has the DNA TGCGCCAGCAGCCAAGGACAGGGCTTCAGCTCCTACGAGCAGTACTTC. Translation gives CASSQGQGFSSYEQYF.

CDR3 in amino acids: CASSPPGRGALNTEAFF. CDR3 nucleotides: TGTGCCAGCTCACCACCAGGCAGGGGGGCTTTGAACACTGAAGCTTTCTTT. The chain employs TRBV18 and TRBJ1-1, with 7 bases lining up with TRBD1. The length of the CDR3 is 17 residues. The V gene end was trimmed by 0 bases and the J gene end by 0 bases; junction bases not matched to a gene: 7. The germline V gene has CDR1 KGHSH and CDR2 LQKENI.

The CDR3 here is CASSVDGGGSYNEQFF. CDR3 coding DNA: TGTGCCAGCAGCGTAGACGGCGGGGGCTCCTACAATGAGCAGTTCTTC. This rearrangement joins TRBV9 to TRBJ2-1; 7 bases map to TRBD2. With V trimmed by 0 bases and J by 0 bases, 3 bases remained unmatched. Per germline, CDR1 SGDLS and CDR2 YYNGEE. CDR3 length: 16 amino acids.

The chain joins TRBV4-3 to TRBJ2-1; 9 bases fit TRBD2. The CDR3 spans 16 residues. After removal of 2 bases from V and 5 bases from J, the junction contained 7 bases not matched to a gene. The germline V gene encodes CDR1 LGHNA and CDR2 YSLEER. CDR3 bases: TGCGCCAGCAGCCAATATAGCGGGAGTCTCCACAATGAGCAGTTCTTC. Its protein product is CASSQYSGSLHNEQFF.

The rearrangement links TRBV29-1 to TRBJ2-5; D is unclear. Trimming stripped 8 bases from V and 9 bases from J, with 13 bases between. This CDR3 region has 10 residues. Germline V lookup: CDR1 SQVTM, CDR2 ANQGSEA. Written as DNA, the CDR3 is TGCAGCTTTCGCGAGGTGGCCCAGTACTTC. It encodes CSFREVAQYF.

The chain joins TRBV6-2 or TRBV6-3 to TRBJ2-7; D is possibly TRBD2 (5 bases). V was cut by 2 bases and J by 6 bases, with 17 bases left in between. CDR3 size: 15 residues. The germline CDR1 and CDR2 sequences are MNHEY and SVGEGT. CDR3 protein: CASSYLPAEGGEQYF. In DNA form, the CDR3 reads TGTGCCAGCAGTTACCTCCCAGCGGAAGGAGGCGAGCAGTACTTC.

In its sample, this clone was seen once. The J gene is TRBJ2-3, the V gene TRBV5-6; TRBD2 is a possible D gene (6 bases). Germline V CDR1 and CDR2: SGHDT, YYEEEE. There are 14 residues in the CDR3. V lost 4 bases and J 1 base, leaving 10 bases between the germline ends. As DNA, the CDR3 is TGTGCCAGCAGCGAGGGAGGCGGCACAGATACGCAGTATTTT. Amino acids: CASSEGGGTDTQYF.